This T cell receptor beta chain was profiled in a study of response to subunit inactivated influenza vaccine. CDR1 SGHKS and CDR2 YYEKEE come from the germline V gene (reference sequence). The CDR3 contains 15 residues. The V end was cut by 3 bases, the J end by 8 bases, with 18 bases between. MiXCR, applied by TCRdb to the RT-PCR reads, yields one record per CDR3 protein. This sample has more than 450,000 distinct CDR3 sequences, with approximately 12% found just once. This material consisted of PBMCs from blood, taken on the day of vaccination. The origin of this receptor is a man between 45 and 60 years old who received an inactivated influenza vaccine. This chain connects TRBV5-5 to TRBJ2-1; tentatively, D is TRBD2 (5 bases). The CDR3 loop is CASSSRTARDYEQFF. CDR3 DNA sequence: TGTGCCAGCAGCTCCCGGACTGCTCGGGATTATGAGCAGTTCTTC.